This T cell receptor beta chain was observed in a study of regulatory T cells in long-lasting Graves disease. This clonotype was detected ten times or more. The time point was: newly diagnosed GD, antithyroid drugs for less than 3 months. There was RNA extracted from PBMCs, and the TCR library was made from it. A peripheral blood sample, roughly 9.8 milliliters in volume, was drawn into EDTA tubes. Arm-PCR of CDR3 regions and iRepertoire HTBI primers were used to build TCR beta libraries. Via MiXCR, TCRdb re-called the multiplex PCR reads, giving one row per CDR3 protein. The sample includes around 450,000 distinct CDR3 sequences, 14% to 15% of them seen just once. The V and J ends lost 1 base and 8 bases respectively, with 8 bases between them. This CDR3 is built from 12 residues. Germline CDR1 and CDR2: LNHDA and SQIVND (reference sequence). This same sample was also part of a study on T cells in Graves' hyperthyroidism and ophthalmopathy. Turning to that study: Pregnant or lactating patients were excluded, as were those with uncontrolled infection or other autoimmune disease.

Specimen: peripheral blood mononuclear cells (PBMCs), collected at new diagnosis, from a patient treated with antithyroid drugs. This sequence was found in a woman under 40 with Graves disease. The chain carries TRBV19 and TRBJ1-2, with a tentative D call TRBD1 (5 bases). CDR3 nucleotide sequence: TGTGCCAGTAGTATAGGGGGCGCGGGCTACACCTTC. As protein: CASSIGGAGYTF.